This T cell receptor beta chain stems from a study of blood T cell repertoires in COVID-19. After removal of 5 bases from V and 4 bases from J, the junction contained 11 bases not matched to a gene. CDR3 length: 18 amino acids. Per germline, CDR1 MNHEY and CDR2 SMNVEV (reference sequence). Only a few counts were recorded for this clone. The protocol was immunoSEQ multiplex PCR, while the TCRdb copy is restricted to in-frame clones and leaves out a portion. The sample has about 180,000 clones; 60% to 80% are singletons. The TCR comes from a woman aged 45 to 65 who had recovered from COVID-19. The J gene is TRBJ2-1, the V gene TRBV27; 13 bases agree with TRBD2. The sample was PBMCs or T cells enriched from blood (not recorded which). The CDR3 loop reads CASSPSTSGRAFYNEQFF. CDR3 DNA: TGTGCCAGCAGTCCCTCAACTAGCGGGAGGGCCTTTTACAATGAGCAGTTCTTC.